The 6 T cell receptor beta chains given below trace back to one sample, sequenced in a study of blood T cell repertoires in COVID-19. Assay: immunoSEQ multiplex PCR; the TCRdb copy retains only in-frame clones and omits some. The data hold around 180,000 clones, with roughly 84% observed a single time. The sample comprised peripheral blood. All receptors come from a person between 65 and 80 years old with COVID-19, enrolled during active disease.

This clone was observed a single time. The chain combines TRBV5-1 with TRBJ1-6; the match to TRBD1 covers 9 bases. V shed 4 bases and J 6 bases; nucleotides not matched to a gene: 5. CDR1 is SGHRS, CDR2 YFSETQ, per germline. CDR3 length: 15 amino acids. The CDR3 is CASSARDRANSPLHF. In nucleotides, the CDR3 is TGCGCCAGCAGCGCTCGGGACAGGGCTAATTCACCCCTCCACTTT.

The rearrangement links TRBV11-1 to TRBJ2-4; 8 bases match TRBD2. Trimming removed 4 bases from V and 6 bases from J; junction bases left unmatched: 5. Germline V lookup: CDR1 SGHAT, CDR2 FQDESV (reference sequence). CDR3 length: 14 amino acids. The CDR3 region has the DNA TGTGCCAGCAGCTCCGGAGCGGGAGTAAACATTCAGTACTTC. Translating it yields CASSSGAGVNIQYF.

The chain has TRBV19 and TRBJ1-5; D remains unclear. Germline loops: CDR1 LNHDA, CDR2 SQIVND (reference sequence). Between the trimmed V and J ends, which lost 1 base and 4 bases, there was a span of 8 bases. CDR3 length equals 14 residues. CDR3 nucleotides: TGTGCCAGTAGTATAGGAGGGTTTAATCAGCCCCAGCATTTT. Its translation: CASSIGGFNQPQHF. Complete variable domain (other parts from reference TRBV19 and TRBJ1-5): DGGITQSPKYLFRKEGQNVTLSCEQNLNHDAMYWYRQDPGQGLRLIYYSQIVNDFQKGDIAEGYSVSREKKESFPLTVTSAQKNPTAFYLCASSIGGFNQPQHFGDGTRLSIL.

This sequence joins TRBV28 and TRBJ2-1, with 7 nucleotides matching TRBD2. Germline V gene lookup returns CDR1 MDHEN and CDR2 SYDVKM. V lost 4 bases and J lost 6; bases outside the gene matches: 9. The CDR3 extends over 15 amino acids. CDR3 nucleotides: TGTGCCAGCAGTTCCCCAGTGGGAGGGATCAATGAGCAGTTCTTC. Translation: CASSSPVGGINEQFF.

The chain has TRBV2 and TRBJ2-7; weak D call: TRBD2 (6 bases). This CDR3 contains 15 residues. V dropped 4 bases and J dropped 6 bases, with 19 bases sitting between them. Germline V lookup: CDR1 SNHLY, CDR2 FYNNEI. DNA for the CDR3: TGTGCCAGCAGTGTTTTGAGGGACTCGTCATCCGAGCAGTACTTC. Translating it yields CASSVLRDSSSEQYF.

The CDR3 DNA reads as TGTGCCAGCAGCCAAGTCCACAGGGGTAATAACAATGAGCAGTTCTTC. Translating gives CASSQVHRGNNNEQFF. The chain has TRBV4-2 and TRBJ2-1; 7 nucleotides agree with TRBD1. The V gene's germline CDR1 is LGHNA and CDR2 YNFKEQ. V shed 1 base and J 5 bases; nucleotides not matched to a gene: 8. The CDR3 consists of 16 residues.